A single T cell receptor (beta chain) is shown here with its context. As yet, its antigen is unknown. The extraction recovered at least 5 micrograms of total RNA per sample. The data are from a study of blood T cells in healthy people across ages. Notes on the study in general: Long-lived and aged donors differed, with more naive CD4+ cells and higher diversity in the long-lived. Roughly linear declines in TCR beta diversity per million T cells occurred with age.

Germline loops: CDR1 SNHLY, CDR2 FYNNEI. Trimming shortened V by 6 bases and J by 4 bases, and 12 bases separated the two germline ends. This CDR3 has 13 amino acids. Using a J-beta primer mix together with a sample-barcoded 5' primer, a second PCR was run for roughly 7 to 12 cycles. Every sample returned 2.5 million or more CDR3-containing paired-end reads. TCRdb re-derived calls from the 5' RACE reads in MiXCR, one entry per CDR3 protein. Here the sample spans 870,000 or so distinct CDR3 sequences, about 28% being singletons. The clonotype originates from a woman at least 80 years old in good health. What was sequenced was blood. V gene TRBV2 combines with J gene TRBJ1-1, with a weak D call TRBD1 (6 bases). CDR3 coding DNA: TGTGCCAGCAGCCCCCAGGGGAGCACTGAAGCTTTCTTT. This gives the protein CASSPQGSTEAFF.